The 7 T cell receptor beta chains below all came from one sample that was sequenced in a study of blood T cell repertoires in COVID-19. Clones were sequenced by immunoSEQ multiplex PCR, and TCRdb holds only the in-frame ones, with some missing. This table has approximately 280,000 clones, around 89% appearing once. Sequenced: peripheral blood. These receptors all stem from a man aged 40-49 years with acute or convalescent COVID-19.

The rearrangement links TRBV5-1 to TRBJ2-5; a weak D match, TRBD2 (5 bases). This CDR3 region has 12 residues. Per germline, CDR1 SGHRS and CDR2 YFSETQ. V dropped 5 bases and J dropped 2 bases, with 7 bases sitting between them. The CDR3 DNA reads as TGCGCCAGCAGGAGGGTACAAGAGACCCAGTACTTC. Its translation: CASRRVQETQYF.

The chain employs TRBV5-6 and TRBJ1-5; D possibly corresponds to TRBD1 (6 bases). The CDR3 has 14 amino acids. Trimming took 0 bases from V and 7 from J, leaving 11 bases between them. In germline, CDR1 is SGHDT, CDR2 YYEEEE. CDR3 sequence: CASSLEGGKQPQHF. The CDR3 coding sequence is TGTGCCAGCAGCTTGGAGGGGGGGAAACAGCCCCAGCATTTT.

The genes are TRBV5-5 and TRBJ1-5; TRBD1 is a possible D gene (5 bases). In germline, CDR1 is SGHKS, CDR2 YYEKEE (reference sequence). The V end lost 2 bases, the J end lost 1 base, and 13 bases lay between the germline ends. This CDR3 contains 16 residues. The CDR3 DNA reads TGTGCCAGCAGCTTTAGAATAGGGGTGAGCAATCAGCCCCAGCATTTT. Protein: CASSFRIGVSNQPQHF.

This sequence joins TRBV5-4 and TRBJ2-6; no reliable D call. V shed 4 bases and J shed 2 bases, with 16 bases lying between them. Germline values: CDR1 SGHNT, CDR2 YYREEE (reference sequence). CDR3 length: 17 residues. The CDR3 bases are TGTGCCAGCAGCCACCCGCAGGTTCGTACTGGGGCCAACGTCCTGACTTTC. Protein: CASSHPQVRTGANVLTF.

The genes are TRBV3-1 (or the pseudogene TRBV3-2) and TRBJ2-4; tentatively, D is TRBD1 (5 bases). The V end lost 1 base, the J end lost 11 bases, and 9 bases lay between the germline ends. The CDR3 sequence is 12 residues long. CDR1 LGHDT and CDR2 YNNKEL come from the germline V gene (reference sequence). The CDR3 DNA reads TGTGCCAGCAGCCAAGTTAGGGGTCTTCAGTACTTC. It is translated as CASSQVRGLQYF.

The chain recombines TRBV3-1 (or the pseudogene TRBV3-2) with TRBJ1-2; no reliable D call. Per germline, CDR1 LGHDT and CDR2 YNNKEL (reference sequence). The V and J ends lost 4 bases and 8 bases respectively, with 23 bases between them. The CDR3 covers 16 residues. CDR3 coding DNA: TGTGCCAGCAGCCCCTTGGGCGACATCGCCGTGATCGGCTACACCTTC. Translation: CASSPLGDIAVIGYTF.

The gene calls are TRBV5-1 and TRBJ1-1; no clear D gene. V dropped 0 bases and J dropped 1 base, with 7 bases sitting between them. The CDR3 runs to 14 residues. Germline V gene data show CDR1 as SGHRS and CDR2 as YFSETQ. CDR3 sequence: CASSLGGANTEAFF. The DNA for the CDR3 is TGCGCCAGCAGCTTGGGCGGCGCGAACACTGAAGCTTTCTTT.